Detailed here is one TCR beta chain. Its antigen is unidentified. CDR1 is SGDLS, CDR2 YYNGEE, per germline. J gave up 8 bases and V 4 bases, and 11 bases lay outside the gene matches. The CDR3 is 15 residues long. This record comes from a study of metastatic and nonmetastatic thyroid tumors. For the study at large: The study looked at repertoires side by side in blood and in tumor or nodule tissue from malignant and benign thyroid patients. General study points: Within blood and tumor, benign nodules reportedly had significantly lower TCR beta diversity than malignant thyroid tumors did.

The entire patient cohort was treatment-naive prior to thyroid surgery. As handled by the study authors: Construction of a distant-metastasis classifier for papillary thyroid cancer relied on CDR3 differences across clinicopathological groups. TCRdb reanalyzed the PCR reads via MiXCR. The V and J calls and clone size are TCRdb's, not the authors'. The sample consists of around 12,000 clones, approximately 32% of them appearing once. The sample consisted of tumor tissue. The origin of this receptor is a female donor with papillary thyroid cancer or a benign thyroid nodule (not recorded which). Some clones in this sample may be carry-over from other donors' samples. The J gene is TRBJ2-3, the V gene TRBV9; 9 bases align to TRBD1. CDR3 residues: CASSSSGTGFPTQYF. In DNA form, the CDR3 reads TGTGCCAGCAGCTCCTCCGGGACAGGGTTTCCTACGCAGTATTTT.